Given below is one TCR beta chain in context. Participants spanned ages about 18 to 90 years and resided in over 20 US areas. The CDR3 spans 12 residues. Looked up from germline, CDR1 is SQVTM and CDR2 is ANQGSEA. V was cut by 7 bases and J by 0 bases, with 9 bases left in between. Per the study methods: Nucleated cell counts were estimated from reference gene primer amplification. Using immunoSEQ multiplex PCR, the repertoire was profiled, and TCRdb retains in-frame clones only, with some absent. V, J and clone size were drawn from that table, and D and trimming were deduced from the DNA. This table has 250,000 or so clones, 75% to 95% appearing once. This record belongs to a study of blood T cell repertoires in COVID-19. The overall study: Collection of acute and convalescent COVID-19 samples took place in the United States, Italy and Spain. PBMCs, B-cell-depleted T cells, or T cells provided the cDNA or gDNA that made up the material.

This TCR was recovered from a man between 40 and 49 years old who had been exposed to COVID-19. The V and J genes are TRBV29-1 and TRBJ2-5; possibly TRBD1 for D (5 bases). Sequencing used PBMCs or T cells enriched from blood (not recorded which). The CDR3 loop is CSARGYQETQYF. The CDR3 region has the DNA TGCAGCGCTAGGGGTTACCAAGAGACCCAGTACTTC.